This TCR beta chain came from a study of early T cells in non-severe SARS-CoV-2 infection. This clonotype has ten or more counts. CDR3 length: 14 residues. Deletions cut 8 bases from V and 2 bases from J, with 15 bases between. TCRdb itself ran the 5' RACE reads through MiXCR, one entry per CDR3 protein. Found here are 80,000 or so distinct CDR3 sequences, around 15% of them singletons; the top ten hold around 3.3%. Sample: whole blood. The receptor's source is an adult who was a healthcare worker with PCR-confirmed SARS-CoV-2 infection or an uninfected control (not recorded which). The chain uses TRBV12-3 or TRBV12-4 and TRBJ1-2; D uncertain. CDR3 residues: CASVFQISNYGYTF. The CDR3, as DNA: TGTGCCAGCGTCTTTCAAATCTCCAACTATGGCTACACCTTC.